The present TCR beta chain was sequenced within a study of cytomegalovirus exposure and HLA in healthy donors. Across the whole study: The study placed over 65% of its approximately 380 genotyped donors in the Caucasian-associated ancestry cluster.

The PCR used 60 Vbeta and 13 Jbeta primers. Data came from immunoSEQ multiplex PCR; TCRdb stores just in-frame clones and leaves some out. The data contain about 120,000 clones, approximately 82% of them singletons. Sequencing was done on a sample of PBMCs. This TCR was recovered from a young man in good health and CMV-seropositive.

CDR3 loop: CASSISLQSSYEQYF. CDR3 bases: TGTGCCAGTAGTATTAGTCTCCAATCCTCCTACGAGCAGTACTTC. V gene TRBV19 combines with J gene TRBJ2-7; D call uncertain. V lost 3 bases to trimming and J lost 0 bases, with 12 bases between them. This CDR3 has 15 residues. Germline loops: CDR1 LNHDA, CDR2 SQIVND (reference sequence).